This T cell receptor (beta chain) emerged from a study of blood T cell repertoires in COVID-19. On the study more broadly: Italy, Spain and the United States were the sources of the convalescent and acute COVID-19 samples.

V gave up 2 bases and J gave up 2 bases; unmatched junction bases: 7. This CDR3 is 17 amino acids long. In germline, CDR1 is MNHEY, CDR2 SMNVEV (reference sequence). Assay: immunoSEQ multiplex PCR; the TCRdb copy retains only in-frame clones and omits some. The sample carries tens of thousands of clones, more than 75% recorded once. Sequences were obtained from peripheral blood. The chain combines TRBV27 with TRBJ2-3; 10 bases are a match to TRBD2. The receptor comes from a man aged 70-80 years with acute or convalescent COVID-19. CDR3 loop: CASSLLPSGRVTDTQYF. The CDR3 coding sequence is TGTGCCAGCAGTTTACTCCCCAGCGGGAGGGTCACAGATACGCAGTATTTT.